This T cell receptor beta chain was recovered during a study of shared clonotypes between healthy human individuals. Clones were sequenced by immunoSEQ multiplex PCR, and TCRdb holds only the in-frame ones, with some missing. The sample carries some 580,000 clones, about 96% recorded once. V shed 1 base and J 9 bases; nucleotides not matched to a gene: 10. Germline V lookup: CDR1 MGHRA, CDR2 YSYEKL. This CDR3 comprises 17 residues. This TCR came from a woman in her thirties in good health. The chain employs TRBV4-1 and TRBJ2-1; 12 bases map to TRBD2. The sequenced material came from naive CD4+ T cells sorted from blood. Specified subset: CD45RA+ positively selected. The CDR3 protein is CASSQGVGTSGRTEQFF. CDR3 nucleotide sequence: TGCGCCAGCAGCCAAGGGGTTGGAACTAGCGGGAGGACTGAGCAGTTCTTC.